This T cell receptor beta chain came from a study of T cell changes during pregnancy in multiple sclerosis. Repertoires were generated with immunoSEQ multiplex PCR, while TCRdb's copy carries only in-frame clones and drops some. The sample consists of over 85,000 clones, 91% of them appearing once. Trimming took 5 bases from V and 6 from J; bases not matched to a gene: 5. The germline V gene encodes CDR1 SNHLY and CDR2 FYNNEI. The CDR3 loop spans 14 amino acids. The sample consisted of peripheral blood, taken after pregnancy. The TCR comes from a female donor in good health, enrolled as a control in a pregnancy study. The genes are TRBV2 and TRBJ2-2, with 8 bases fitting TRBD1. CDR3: CASSSRTGPGELFF. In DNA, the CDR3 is TGTGCCAGCAGTTCCCGGACAGGGCCCGGGGAGCTGTTTTTT.